These 22 T cell receptor beta chains were all obtained from the same sample, sequenced in a study of cytomegalovirus exposure and HLA in healthy donors. The PCR contained 60 Vbeta and 13 Jbeta primers. This table comes from immunoSEQ multiplex PCR, and its TCRdb copy is limited to in-frame clones, with some not included. In the table there are 150,000 to 200,000 clones, 65% to 85% of which are singletons. Sequenced input: PBMCs. The receptors were gathered from a man aged 40-49 years in good health and CMV-seropositive.

The V and J genes are TRBV30 and TRBJ1-1; D might be TRBD1 (6 bases). Deletions cut 4 bases from V and 7 bases from J, with 19 bases between. The germline V gene encodes CDR1 GTSNPN and CDR2 SVGIG (reference sequence). This CDR3 contains 14 residues. CDR3 region: CAWIPPNRADEAFF. The CDR3 coding sequence is TGTGCCTGGATCCCCCCCAACAGGGCTGATGAAGCTTTCTTT. The full variable domain, completed using reference TRBV30 and TRBJ1-1, is SQTIHQWPATLVQPVGSPLSLECTVEGTSNPNLYWYRQAAGRGLQLLFYSVGIGQISSEVPQNLSASRPQDRQFILSSKKLLLSDSGFYLCAWIPPNRADEAFFGQGTRLTVV.

The CDR3 nucleotides are TGTGCCAGCAGGGACTCGGGGATAACTGAAGCTTTCTTT. This sequence encodes CASRDSGITEAFF. The chain is built from TRBV6-5 and TRBJ1-1; D is ambiguous. The V and J ends lost 6 bases and 5 bases respectively, with 13 bases between them. The CDR3 is 13 amino acids. Germline V CDR1 and CDR2: MNHEY, SVGAGI.

This clone was detected only a few times. The chain is built from TRBV5-1 and TRBJ2-3, with D uncertain. This CDR3 has 13 amino acids. With 4 bases removed from V and 4 bases from J, the gap between germline ends came to 10 bases. Per the germline V gene, CDR1 is SGHRS and CDR2 is YFSETQ. CDR3 loop: CASSPGRADTQYF. The CDR3 DNA follows: TGCGCCAGCAGCCCCGGTCGGGCAGATACGCAGTATTTT.

This rearrangement joins TRBV28 to TRBJ1-5; a weak D match, TRBD1 (6 bases). V lost 6 bases to trimming and J lost 6 bases, with 12 bases between them. The CDR3 has 13 residues. Per the germline V gene, CDR1 is MDHEN and CDR2 is SYDVKM. The DNA for the CDR3 is TGTGCCAGCAGGGGAACAGGGTTTCAGCCCCAGCATTTT. Amino acids: CASRGTGFQPQHF.

This clone has more than one count but fewer than ten. The chain couples TRBV5-4 to TRBJ2-7; possibly TRBD2 for D (5 bases). Germline V CDR1 and CDR2: SGHNT, YYREEE (reference sequence). The CDR3 has 13 residues. Trimming cost V 3 bases and J 5 bases, with 12 bases left between them. This CDR3 is CASSSPRGDEQYF. Written as DNA, the CDR3 is TGTGCCAGCAGCTCCCCCCGGGGTGACGAGCAGTACTTC.

The chain links TRBV27 to TRBJ2-4; TRBD2 matches 9 bases. This CDR3 is built from 14 residues. From germline, CDR1 is MNHEY and CDR2 SMNVEV (reference sequence). Trimming took 5 bases from V and 3 from J; bases not matched to a gene: 2. In DNA form, the CDR3 reads TGTGCCAGCAGTATTAGCGGGAGCAAAAACATTCAGTACTTC. The encoded protein is CASSISGSKNIQYF.

J is TRBJ2-7 and V is TRBV2, with D possibly matching TRBD2 (6 bases). Germline V gene lookup returns CDR1 SNHLY and CDR2 FYNNEI. The CDR3 totals 11 residues. The V end was cut by 6 bases, the J end by 5 bases, with 8 bases between. The CDR3 coding sequence is TGTGCCAGCAGGGGCGGGAACGAGCAGTACTTC. This translates into CASRGGNEQYF. The variable domain in full, with the rest retrieved from reference TRBV2 and TRBJ2-7, is EPEVTQTPSHQVTQMGQEVILRCVPISNHLYFYWYRQILGQKVEFLVSFYNNEISEKSEIFDDQFSVERPDGSNFTLKIRSTKLEDSAMYFCASRGGNEQYFGPGTRLTVT.

The J gene is TRBJ1-6, the V gene TRBV6-1; weak D call: TRBD1 (6 bases). The germline CDR1 and CDR2 sequences are MNHNS and SASEGT. The V and J ends lost 3 bases and 10 bases respectively, with 22 bases between them. The CDR3 runs to 17 residues. CDR3 protein: CASSERAGQNPQSPLHF. The CDR3 nucleotides are TGTGCCAGCAGTGAGAGGGCAGGACAGAACCCCCAATCACCCCTCCACTTT.

The V gene is TRBV28, the J gene TRBJ2-3; 11 bases are a match to TRBD2. In germline, CDR1 is MDHEN, CDR2 SYDVKM. V shed 0 bases and J 3 bases; nucleotides not matched to a gene: 5. This CDR3 contains 17 residues. In DNA, the CDR3 is TGTGCCAGCAGTTTATGGACTAGCGGGACCCGTACAGATACGCAGTATTTT. Its translation is CASSLWTSGTRTDTQYF. The full variable domain, with the rest looked up from reference TRBV28 and TRBJ2-3, is DVKVTQSSRYLVKRTGEKVFLECVQDMDHENMFWYRQDPGLGLRLIYFSYDVKMKEKGDIPEGYSVSREKKERFSLILESASTNQTSMYLCASSLWTSGTRTDTQYFGPGTRLTVL.

The chain couples TRBV5-1 to TRBJ2-1; TRBD2 matches at 10 bases. The CDR3 contains 16 residues. In germline, CDR1 is SGHRS, CDR2 YFSETQ. After removal of 1 base from V and 5 bases from J, the junction contained 6 bases not matched to a gene. This CDR3 reads CASSLLLAGNNNEQFF. CDR3 DNA: TGCGCCAGCAGCTTGTTACTAGCGGGAAATAACAATGAGCAGTTCTTC.

As to this clone: The junction does not match germline at one end; this may be a read error. The CDR3 region has the DNA TGTGCCAGCAGCGCGAGGTCGGCAGGGGGCACAAATACGCAGTATTTT. Its translation: CASSARSAGGTNTQYF. The V call is TRBV9, the J call TRBJ2-3; TRBD1 matches 8 bases. Germline lookup yields CDR1 SGDLS and CDR2 YYNGEE. This CDR3 has 16 amino acids.

The rearrangement links TRBV5-6 to TRBJ1-2; possibly TRBD1 for D (6 bases). The V and J ends lost 4 bases and 0 bases respectively, with 19 bases between them. CDR1 is SGHDT and CDR2 is YYEEEE in the germline V gene. The CDR3 has 17 residues. The CDR3 loop is CASSPKLIQGANYGYTF. CDR3 DNA sequence: TGTGCCAGCAGCCCCAAACTTATACAGGGTGCTAACTATGGCTACACCTTC.

This chain connects TRBV29-1 to TRBJ2-7; 10 positions agree with TRBD1. The CDR3 sequence is 13 residues long. J was trimmed by 0 bases and V by 7 bases; bases with no gene match: 3. From germline, CDR1 is SQVTM and CDR2 ANQGSEA. The CDR3 DNA reads TGCAGCGGTGGACAGGGGGTCTCCTACGAGCAGTACTTC. The encoded protein is CSGGQGVSYEQYF.

This clone has a handful of counts. As DNA, the CDR3 is TGTGCCAGCAGTGTTATTACAGGGGTGGGGATGAACACTGAAGCTTTCTTT. It codes for CASSVITGVGMNTEAFF. This chain connects TRBV27 to TRBJ1-1; 7 bases are shared with TRBD1. The CDR3 contains 17 residues. The junction had 12 bases not matched to a gene; V was cut back by 5 bases and J by 0 bases. CDR1 and CDR2 (germline): MNHEY, SMNVEV (reference sequence).

The chain couples TRBV6-5 to TRBJ1-2; D unclear. This CDR3 has 13 amino acids. V was cut by 7 bases and J by 8 bases, with 17 bases left in between. Germline CDR1 is MNHEY and CDR2 is SVGAGI. The CDR3 DNA is TGTGCCAGCAAGGTTGGGAGGAATAACGGCTACACCTTC. Amino acids: CASKVGRNNGYTF.

The chain is built from TRBV6-8 and TRBJ2-5, with TRBD2 identical over 8 bases. The CDR3 covers 13 residues. Per the germline V gene, CDR1 is MNHGY and CDR2 is SAAAGT. The V and J ends lost 6 bases and 4 bases, in that order; junction bases with no gene match: 4. CDR3 DNA sequence: TGTGCCAGCAGCCAAAGCGGGAGAGAGACCCAGTACTTC. It specifies CASSQSGRETQYF.

This clone was counted once. This chain connects TRBV15 to TRBJ2-5, with 7 positions matching TRBD2. CDR1 is LNHNV, CDR2 YYDKDF, per germline (reference sequence). V was clipped by 3 bases and J by 4 bases; unmatched bases: 8. The CDR3 loop spans 15 amino acids. CDR3 protein: CATSSGGTGRETQYF. As DNA, the CDR3 is TGTGCCACCAGCAGCGGGGGGACCGGGAGAGAGACCCAGTACTTC.

This clone came up a few times. The V gene is TRBV28, the J gene TRBJ1-2; TRBD1 aligns across 10 bases. Germline lookup yields CDR1 MDHEN and CDR2 SYDVKM. The V segment lost 4 bases and the J segment 4 bases; nucleotides outside the gene matches: 6. The CDR3 runs to 15 residues. In DNA, the CDR3 is TGTGCCAGCAGTTCCCAGACAGGGGGCTTCTATGGCTACACCTTC. Residues: CASSSQTGGFYGYTF.

This sequence joins TRBV7-9 and TRBJ2-5; 8 positions agree with TRBD2. The CDR3 consists of 14 residues. The germline CDR1 and CDR2 sequences are SEHNR and FQNEAQ (reference sequence). V lost 5 bases, J lost 5 bases, and 7 bases stayed unmatched. The chain's CDR3 is CASSRTSYTETQYF. In nucleotides, the CDR3 is TGTGCCAGCAGCCGGACTAGCTATACGGAGACCCAGTACTTC.

The V gene is TRBV11-3, the J gene TRBJ2-1; D may be TRBD2 (6 bases). Per germline, CDR1 SGHNT and CDR2 YENEEA. V dropped 6 bases and J dropped 0 bases, with 12 bases sitting between them. The length of the CDR3 is 15 residues. The DNA of the CDR3 is TGTGCCAGCAGTCGCGGGGATAGCTCCTACAATGAGCAGTTCTTC. Translating gives CASSRGDSSYNEQFF.

The chain has TRBV28 and TRBJ2-7, with TRBD2 matching over 11 bases. This CDR3 is 16 amino acids long. Trimming cost V 6 bases and J 6 bases; bases outside gene matches: 13. Germline V CDR1 and CDR2: MDHEN, SYDVKM. Here the CDR3 DNA reads TGTGCCAGCAGGTTAGCGGGAGGGCCCGGCTTAGGCGAGCAGTACTTC. Translated: CASRLAGGPGLGEQYF.

J is TRBJ2-7 and V is TRBV28, with D possibly being TRBD1 (6 bases). The germline V gene has CDR1 MDHEN and CDR2 SYDVKM. The CDR3 extends over 13 amino acids. Trimming cost V 6 bases and J 1 base, with 10 bases left between them. CDR3 DNA: TGTGCCAGCAGGGGGACACGGTCCTACGAGCAGTACTTC. Residues: CASRGTRSYEQYF. The full variable domain, completed using reference TRBV28 and TRBJ2-7, is DVKVTQSSRYLVKRTGEKVFLECVQDMDHENMFWYRQDPGLGLRLIYFSYDVKMKEKGDIPEGYSVSREKKERFSLILESASTNQTSMYLCASRGTRSYEQYFGPGTRLTVT.